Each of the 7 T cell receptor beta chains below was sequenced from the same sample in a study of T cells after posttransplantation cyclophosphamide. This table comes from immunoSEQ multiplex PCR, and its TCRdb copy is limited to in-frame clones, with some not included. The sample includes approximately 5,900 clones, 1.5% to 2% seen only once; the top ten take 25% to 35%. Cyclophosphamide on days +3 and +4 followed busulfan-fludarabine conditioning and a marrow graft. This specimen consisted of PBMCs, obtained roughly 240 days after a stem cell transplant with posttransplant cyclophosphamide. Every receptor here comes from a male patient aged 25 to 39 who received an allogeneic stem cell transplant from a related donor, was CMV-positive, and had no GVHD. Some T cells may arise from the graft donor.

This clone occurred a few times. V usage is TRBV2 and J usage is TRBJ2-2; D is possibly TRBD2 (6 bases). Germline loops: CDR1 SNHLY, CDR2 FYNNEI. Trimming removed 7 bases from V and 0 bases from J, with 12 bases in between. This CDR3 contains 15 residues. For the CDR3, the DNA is TGTGCCAGCATGGGGGGACGGCCGAACACCGGGGAGCTGTTTTTT. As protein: CASMGGRPNTGELFF.

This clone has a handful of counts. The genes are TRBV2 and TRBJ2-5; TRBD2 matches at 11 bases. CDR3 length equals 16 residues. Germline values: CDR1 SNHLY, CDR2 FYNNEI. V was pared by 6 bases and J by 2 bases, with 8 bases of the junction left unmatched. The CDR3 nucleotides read TGTGCCAGCAGAAATAGCGGGGGGGTTCGTCAAGAGACCCAGTACTTC. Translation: CASRNSGGVRQETQYF.

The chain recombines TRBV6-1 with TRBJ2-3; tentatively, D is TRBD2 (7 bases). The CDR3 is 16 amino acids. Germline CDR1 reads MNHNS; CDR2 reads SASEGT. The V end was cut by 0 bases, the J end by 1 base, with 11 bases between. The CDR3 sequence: CASSEAGRGGTDTQYF. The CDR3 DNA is TGTGCCAGCAGTGAAGCGGGGAGGGGGGGCACAGATACGCAGTATTTT.

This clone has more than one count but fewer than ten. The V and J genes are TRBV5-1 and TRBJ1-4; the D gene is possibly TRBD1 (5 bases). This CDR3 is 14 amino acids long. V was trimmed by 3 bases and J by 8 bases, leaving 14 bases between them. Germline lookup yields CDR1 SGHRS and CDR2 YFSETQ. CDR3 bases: TGCGCCAGCAGCTCCCGGGGGGATTTCGAAAAACTGTTTTTT. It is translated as CASSSRGDFEKLFF.

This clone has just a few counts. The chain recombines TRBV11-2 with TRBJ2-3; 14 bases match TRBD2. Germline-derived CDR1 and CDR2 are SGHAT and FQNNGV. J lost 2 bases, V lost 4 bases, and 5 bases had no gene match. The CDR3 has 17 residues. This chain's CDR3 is CASSSRLAGGLTDTQYF. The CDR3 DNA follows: TGTGCCAGCAGCTCAAGACTAGCGGGAGGGCTCACAGATACGCAGTATTTT.

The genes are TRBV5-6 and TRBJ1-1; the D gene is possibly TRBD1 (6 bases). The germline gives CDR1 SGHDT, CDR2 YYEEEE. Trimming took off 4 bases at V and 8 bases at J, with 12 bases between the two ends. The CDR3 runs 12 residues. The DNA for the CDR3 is TGTGCCAGCAGCCCCGGGACACAAGAAGCTTTCTTT. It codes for CASSPGTQEAFF.

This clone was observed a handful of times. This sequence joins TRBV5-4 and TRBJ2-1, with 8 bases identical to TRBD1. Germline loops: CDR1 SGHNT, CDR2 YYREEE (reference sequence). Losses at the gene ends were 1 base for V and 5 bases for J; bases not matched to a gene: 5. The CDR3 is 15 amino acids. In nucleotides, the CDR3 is TGTGCCAGCAGCTTGCAGGGGGCCGGACACAATGAGCAGTTCTTC. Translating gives CASSLQGAGHNEQFF.